The rows below give T cell receptor beta chains drawn from one sample of a study of identical twins. Each CDR3 protein is one row after TCRdb ran MiXCR on the 5' RACE reads. This table has 1.5 million to 2 million distinct CDR3 sequences, 32% appearing once. Sequencing input: cord blood. The receptors stem from a newborn girl in good health. The CDR3 runs from the conserved cysteine through the conserved F or W. A D gene is named only where the DNA matches it firmly. Part of the rows lack a size; the others show once, few, many or a class for expanded clones.

d_gene	v_gene	j_gene	abundance	CDR3nt	CDR3aa
.	TRBV5-1	TRBJ2-5	few	TGCGCCAGCAGCTTCCGACAGGACCGAGAGACCCAGTACTTC	CASSFRQDRETQYF
.	TRBV28	TRBJ2-4	.	TGTGCCAGCAGTCCGACTAGTAGGGCCAAAAACATTCAGTACTTC	CASSPTSRAKNIQYF
TRBD1	TRBV6-1	TRBJ1-1	few	TGTGCCAGCAGACGACAGGGTGGGGGAGCTGAAGCTTTCTTT	CASRRQGGGAEAFF
.	TRBV29-1	TRBJ2-7	.	TGCAGCGTCGGGGACTTGCGCTCCTGCGAGCAGTACTTC	CSVGDLRSCEQYF
TRBD2	TRBV25-1	TRBJ2-3	few	TGTGCCAGCAGTGGAGGACTAGCGGGAGGCTCACTGCGCACAGATACGCAGTATTTT	CASSGGLAGGSLRTDTQYF
.	TRBV6-5	TRBJ2-3	few	TGTGCCAGCAGTTACGGGAGAGGGAAAGATACGCAGTATTTT	CASSYGRGKDTQYF
TRBD2	TRBV10-3	TRBJ2-1	few	TGTGCCATCAGTCCTAGCGGGGGTACCGAGGAGCAGTTCTTC	CAISPSGGTEEQFF
.	TRBV6-6	TRBJ1-2	few	TGTGCCAGCAGTTACACAACTAACTATGGCTACACCTTC	CASSYTTNYGYTF
TRBD1	TRBV9	TRBJ1-4	few	TGTGCCAGCAGCGGGGACAGGGATGGTGAAAAACTGTTTTTT	CASSGDRDGEKLFF
.	TRBV30	TRBJ2-2	.	TGTGCCTGGAGTCTAGCATACACCGGGGAGCTGTTTTTT	CAWSLAYTGELFF
.	TRBV4-2	TRBJ1-6	.	TGTGCCAGCAGCCAAGATGAAGGGCGCTTTGAGGGGGACTATAATTCACCCCTCCACTTT	CASSQDEGRFEGDYNSPLHF
TRBD2	TRBV24-1	TRBJ2-1	.	TGTGCCACCAGTGATTTGCGGGCTAGCGGTAGCAATGAGCAGTTCTTC	CATSDLRASGSNEQFF
TRBD2	TRBV4-1	TRBJ2-1	few	TGCGCCAGCAGCCAAGATCCGGGGGGGATCAATGAGCAGTTCTTC	CASSQDPGGINEQFF
TRBD1	TRBV20-1	TRBJ1-4	.	TGCAGTGCTAGAGGGAACAGGGGGCTATCTAATGAAAAACTGTTTTTT	CSARGNRGLSNEKLFF
.	TRBV12-5	TRBJ2-6	many	TGTGCTAGTGGTTTGGTCAGGGGCCTGAGGGCCAACGTCCTGACTTTC	CASGLVRGLRANVLTF
.	TRBV6-1	TRBJ1-1	.	TGTGCCAGCAGTGTCCAGGGCACAATGAACACTAAAGCTTTCTTT	CASSVQGTMNTKAFF
TRBD1	TRBV2	TRBJ2-7	.	TGTGCCAGCAGTGAACAGGTTAGGACAGGGCCCTACGAGCAGTACTTC	CASSEQVRTGPYEQYF
.	TRBV5-1	TRBJ2-3	.	TGCGCCAGCAGCGGGAAGGAGCACACAGATACGCAGTATTTT	CASSGKEHTDTQYF
.	TRBV6-6	TRBJ2-7	.	TGTGCCAGCAGTCCAAACCTTATAGCGCGAGAGCAGTACTTC	CASSPNLIAREQYF
.	TRBV7-8	TRBJ1-5	few	TGTGCCAGCAGCTTTGACTTAAGCAATCAGCCCCAGCATTTT	CASSFDLSNQPQHF
.	TRBV2	TRBJ2-3	few	TGTGCCAGCGAAGCGACAGCACATACGCAGTATTTT	CASEATAHTQYF
.	TRBV20-1	TRBJ2-7	.	TGCAGTGCCCCTAAGGGGTACTCCTACAATGAGCAGTACTTC	CSAPKGYSYNEQYF
TRBD1	TRBV5-6	TRBJ1-1	.	TGTGCCAGCAGCTTGCCCAGGACAGGGAGAACTGAAGCTTTCTTT	CASSLPRTGRTEAFF
.	TRBV12-3/TRBV12-4	TRBJ2-5	few	TGTGCCAGCAGTTTCGGGGCGGCGAAGACCCAGTACTTC	CASSFGAAKTQYF
.	TRBV4-2	TRBJ1-5	.	TGTGCCAGCAGCCAAGATCCACAGGGAAGCAATCAGCCCCAGCATTTT	CASSQDPQGSNQPQHF
.	TRBV7-9	TRBJ1-5	few	TGTGCCAGCAGCCAAGGGTGGCAGCCCCAGCATTTT	CASSQGWQPQHF
.	TRBV6-6	TRBJ1-5	.	TGTGCCAGCAGTCAGAACCGGGACAATAGCAATCAGCCCCAGCATTTT	CASSQNRDNSNQPQHF
TRBD1	TRBV12-3/TRBV12-4	TRBJ2-1	few	TGTGCCAGCAGCTCCCTCGGGACAGGGGGCTACAATGAGCAGTTCTTC	CASSSLGTGGYNEQFF